This section outlines one T cell receptor beta chain sequence together with its context. Antigen unknown. V was trimmed by 0 bases and J by 1 base, leaving 7 bases between them. CDR1 SGDLS and CDR2 YYNGEE come from the germline V gene. The CDR3 spans 14 residues. This sample stems from a study of human versus mouse CDR3 diversity and MHC coevolution. Study information: The immunoSEQ assay reportedly detects one in 200,000 T cells. Each sample yielded 0.6 x 10^7 to 1.6 x 10^7 valid reads.

General observations from the study: Compared with mice, human CDR3s carried more deletions and insertions on average. iCHAO1 estimated the human TCR beta repertoire at roughly 1.5 million clonotypes.

Measured with immunoSEQ multiplex PCR; TCRdb has only the in-frame clones, and not every one. The table lists 50,000 to 65,000 clones, roughly 93% of them singletons. This chain connects TRBV9 to TRBJ2-5; a weak D match, TRBD2 (5 bases). The receptor's source is a person in their sixties in good health. The sequenced sample was naive CD4+ T cells from blood. Subset specified: CD45RO-negative CD62L-positive naive CD4 T cells. The CDR3 sequence: CASSVDLAQETQYF. In nucleotides, the CDR3 is TGTGCCAGCAGCGTAGATCTAGCCCAAGAGACCCAGTACTTC.